The 24 T cell receptor beta chains in this list originate from one sample, sequenced in a study of blood T cell repertoires in COVID-19. TCRdb's table, derived via immunoSEQ multiplex PCR, lists solely in-frame clones and lacks some. Of around 51,000 clones listed, 86% were seen once; the top ten hold 4% to 5%. The sample consisted of peripheral blood. The receptors come from a man older than 75 with active COVID-19.

The J gene is TRBJ1-6, the V gene TRBV10-3, with D possibly matching TRBD1 (6 bases). The CDR3 length is 13 residues. Germline assignment: CDR1 ENHRY and CDR2 SYGVKD. Between the trimmed V and J ends, which lost 10 bases and 4 bases, there was a span of 11 bases. CDR3 nucleotides: TGTGCCACCTGGGGGCTGTATAATTCACCCCTCCACTTT. Its protein product is CATWGLYNSPLHF.

This clone was recorded only once. The chain recombines TRBV28 with TRBJ2-3; 11 bases match TRBD1. This CDR3 contains 16 residues. V lost 1 base to trimming and J lost 4 bases; unmatched junction nucleotides: 4. CDR1 is MDHEN and CDR2 is SYDVKM in the germline V gene. The CDR3 is CASSLYVGQGADTQYF. The DNA for the CDR3 is TGTGCCAGCAGTTTATATGTGGGACAGGGGGCAGATACGCAGTATTTT.

The chain is built from TRBV6-1 and TRBJ1-4; no clear D gene. Germline V gene data show CDR1 as MNHNS and CDR2 as SASEGT. The CDR3 is 14 residues long. V lost 0 bases to trimming and J lost 7 bases, with 9 bases between them. This CDR3 is CASSEAMNGEKLFF. In DNA, the CDR3 is TGTGCCAGCAGTGAAGCGATGAACGGTGAAAAACTGTTTTTT.

This clone has a single count. The DNA for the CDR3 is TGTGCCAGCAGCTCCCTTGGGGGGGCGAAGGCTTTCTTT. It translates to CASSSLGGAKAFF. The genes are TRBV11-2 and TRBJ1-1; a weak D match, TRBD1 (6 bases). CDR1 and CDR2 from the germline V gene are SGHAT and FQNNGV. CDR3 length: 13 amino acids. Trimming took 4 bases from V and 11 from J, leaving 17 bases between them.

This clone was counted only a few times. This chain links TRBV15 with TRBJ2-2, with D perhaps TRBD2 (5 bases). CDR1 and CDR2 from the germline V gene are LNHNV and YYDKDF (reference sequence). The ends were cut back, 0 bases at V and 3 bases at J, with 14 bases in the middle. There are 17 residues in the CDR3. CDR3 sequence (DNA): TGTGCCACCAGCAGAGAATATACCGGGAAATACACCGGGGAGCTGTTTTTT. Protein product: CATSREYTGKYTGELFF.

The rearrangement joins TRBV5-8 to TRBJ2-7; weak D call: TRBD1 (5 bases). Trimming shortened V by 1 base and J by 4 bases, and 9 bases separated the two germline ends. The V gene's germline CDR1 is SGHTS and CDR2 YDEGEE. This CDR3 has 13 amino acids. CDR3 nucleotide sequence: TGTGCCAGCAGCTTGCGCGACAGATACGAGCAGTACTTC. Translated, it gives CASSLRDRYEQYF.

CDR3 residues: CASSLRLAGGNEQFF. CDR3 nucleotides: TGTGCCAGCAGCTTACGGCTAGCGGGAGGGAATGAGCAGTTCTTC. This chain uses TRBV7-2 with TRBJ2-1, with 12 bases matching TRBD2. J gave up 7 bases and V 2 bases, and 3 bases lay outside the gene matches. The CDR3 extends over 15 amino acids. Germline loops: CDR1 SGHTA, CDR2 FQGNSA.

The rearrangement links TRBV30 to TRBJ1-6; D remains unclear. The CDR3 runs to 13 residues. V was shortened by 0 bases and J by 9 bases, with 9 bases between the two germline ends. Germline assignment: CDR1 GTSNPN and CDR2 SVGIG (reference sequence). This CDR3 is CAWSVQRSSPLHF. The CDR3 nucleotides read TGTGCCTGGAGTGTCCAGCGTAGTTCACCCCTCCACTTT.

The sample holds one count of this clone. The chain combines TRBV6-2 or TRBV6-3 with TRBJ2-1; D might be TRBD1 (5 bases). Deletions cut 4 bases from V and 10 bases from J, with 14 bases between. The CDR3 is 13 residues long. In germline, CDR1 is MNHEY, CDR2 SVGEGT. The CDR3 spells CASSSTTHREQFF. The CDR3 coding sequence is TGTGCCAGCAGTTCCACAACCCACAGGGAGCAGTTCTTC.

V is TRBV25-1 and J is TRBJ2-7; D unresolved. This CDR3 spans 14 amino acids. The V gene lost 0 bases and the J gene lost 0 bases, with 6 bases spanning the gap. The V gene's germline CDR1 is MGHDK and CDR2 SYGVNS. In DNA, the CDR3 is TGTGCCAGCAGTGAATACAGTAACTCCTACGAGCAGTACTTC. Translating gives CASSEYSNSYEQYF.

The rearrangement uses TRBV4-1 and TRBJ2-7, with TRBD2 matching over 12 bases. CDR1 and CDR2 (germline): MGHRA, YSYEKL. The CDR3 loop spans 13 amino acids. After removal of 3 bases from V and 12 bases from J, the junction contained 6 bases not matched to a gene. CDR3 protein: CASSQELAGGGYF. The CDR3 bases are TGCGCCAGCAGCCAGGAACTAGCGGGAGGCGGGTACTTC.

V is TRBV11-2 and J is TRBJ2-3, with 9 bases lining up with TRBD2. Losses at the gene ends were 7 bases for V and 3 bases for J; bases not matched to a gene: 8. The CDR3 consists of 15 residues. CDR1 and CDR2 (germline): SGHAT, FQNNGV. The CDR3 DNA sequence: TGTGCCAGCAAAGTAGCGGGAGCGGCAACAGATACGCAGTATTTT. Residues: CASKVAGAATDTQYF.

The chain employs TRBV7-8 and TRBJ2-1; D is unresolved. V was shortened by 7 bases and J by 0 bases, with 10 bases between the two germline ends. This CDR3 contains 14 residues. Germline values: CDR1 SGHVS, CDR2 FQNEAQ. In DNA form, the CDR3 reads TGTGCCAGCACCCCAGGTCGCTCCTACAATGAGCAGTTCTTC. Its translation is CASTPGRSYNEQFF.

This sequence joins TRBV5-1 and TRBJ1-3; TRBD1 aligns across 8 bases. This CDR3 is built from 15 residues. V gave up 4 bases and J gave up 3 bases; unmatched junction bases: 6. Germline CDR1 SGHRS, CDR2 YFSETQ. The CDR3 DNA is TGCGCCAGCAGCACCCGGACAGGGAGTGGAAACACCATATATTTT. Translating gives CASSTRTGSGNTIYF.

This rearrangement joins TRBV6-5 to TRBJ2-7; TRBD2 agrees at 10 bases. Germline trimming cut 4 bases from V and 6 bases from J; bases unmatched to any gene: 12. CDR3 length: 16 residues. Per germline, CDR1 MNHEY and CDR2 SVGAGI. CDR3 nucleotide sequence: TGTGCCAGCAGTTTCCGGCTAGCGGGAGTAGGAAGCGAGCAGTACTTC. Translation: CASSFRLAGVGSEQYF.

The rearrangement uses TRBV27 and TRBJ1-4; no firm D call. CDR1 is MNHEY and CDR2 is SMNVEV in the germline V gene (reference sequence). The length of the CDR3 is 11 residues. The V end lost 3 bases, the J end lost 8 bases, and 4 bases lay between the germline ends. CDR3 loop: CASSFREKLFF. For the CDR3, the DNA is TGTGCCAGCAGTTTCAGGGAAAAACTGTTTTTT.

The V gene is TRBV30, the J gene TRBJ2-7; TRBD2 matches 8 bases. V lost 2 bases, J lost 3 bases, and 6 bases stayed unmatched. The CDR3 is 14 amino acids. Germline V gives CDR1 GTSNPN, CDR2 SVGIG (reference sequence). CDR3 sequence: CAWSPSGSHYEQYF. The CDR3 nucleotides read TGTGCCTGGAGTCCCAGCGGGAGCCACTACGAGCAGTACTTC.

The chain uses TRBV30 and TRBJ2-5; 7 bases match TRBD1. Germline V gene sequence: CDR1 GTSNPN, CDR2 SVGIG (reference sequence). CDR3 length equals 17 residues. V gave up 3 bases and J gave up 10 bases; unmatched junction bases: 23. CDR3 nucleotides: TGTGCCTGGAGGGGACGTCTCGAGGTTTCGACAGGGTCCGGCCAGTACTTC. This gives the protein CAWRGRLEVSTGSGQYF.

J is TRBJ2-3 and V is TRBV27; 7 nucleotides agree with TRBD1. Germline loops: CDR1 MNHEY, CDR2 SMNVEV (reference sequence). This CDR3 is built from 14 residues. V lost 5 bases to trimming and J lost 4 bases; unmatched junction nucleotides: 6. CDR3 loop: CASSRQGGSDTQYF. The CDR3 nucleotides are TGTGCCAGCAGTCGACAGGGTGGGTCAGATACGCAGTATTTT.

The V and J genes are TRBV27 and TRBJ1-2; a possible D gene is TRBD1 (6 bases). Trimming stripped 2 bases from V and 2 bases from J, with 6 bases between. The CDR3 loop spans 13 amino acids. Germline CDR1 MNHEY, CDR2 SMNVEV (reference sequence). CDR3 in DNA: TGTGCCAGCAGTTTAACAGGGAACTATGGCTACACCTTC. It specifies CASSLTGNYGYTF.

V is TRBV12-3 or TRBV12-4 and J is TRBJ2-3, with D hard to call. The CDR3 has 13 residues. Deletions cut 2 bases from V and 4 bases from J, with 7 bases between. The chain's CDR3 is CASSLSVPDTQYF. CDR3 bases: TGTGCCAGCAGTTTATCAGTCCCAGATACGCAGTATTTT.

The J gene is TRBJ1-1, the V gene TRBV11-2, with D maybe TRBD1 (5 bases). The CDR3 length is 14 residues. The ends were cut back, 5 bases at V and 6 bases at J, with 16 bases in the middle. The germline V gene has CDR1 SGHAT and CDR2 FQNNGV. CDR3 protein: CASSAGGVRAEAFF. The CDR3, as DNA: TGTGCCAGCAGCGCGGGGGGGGTCAGGGCTGAAGCTTTCTTT.

This chain links TRBV14 with TRBJ2-1; D is unresolved. The CDR3 runs to 15 residues. Deletions cut 1 base from V and 0 bases from J, with 7 bases between. Germline CDR1 SGHDN, CDR2 FVKESK. The CDR3 is CASSQVAGSYNEQFF. Written as DNA, the CDR3 is TGTGCCAGCAGCCAAGTCGCAGGCTCCTACAATGAGCAGTTCTTC.

The chain couples TRBV6-5 to TRBJ1-2; 7 nucleotides align to TRBD1. V lost 6 bases, J lost 3 bases, and 10 bases stayed unmatched. Germline lookup yields CDR1 MNHEY and CDR2 SVGAGI. The CDR3 totals 15 residues. This chain's CDR3 is CASSFRQGEYYGYTF. The CDR3 region has the DNA TGTGCCAGCAGCTTCCGTCAGGGGGAGTACTATGGCTACACCTTC.